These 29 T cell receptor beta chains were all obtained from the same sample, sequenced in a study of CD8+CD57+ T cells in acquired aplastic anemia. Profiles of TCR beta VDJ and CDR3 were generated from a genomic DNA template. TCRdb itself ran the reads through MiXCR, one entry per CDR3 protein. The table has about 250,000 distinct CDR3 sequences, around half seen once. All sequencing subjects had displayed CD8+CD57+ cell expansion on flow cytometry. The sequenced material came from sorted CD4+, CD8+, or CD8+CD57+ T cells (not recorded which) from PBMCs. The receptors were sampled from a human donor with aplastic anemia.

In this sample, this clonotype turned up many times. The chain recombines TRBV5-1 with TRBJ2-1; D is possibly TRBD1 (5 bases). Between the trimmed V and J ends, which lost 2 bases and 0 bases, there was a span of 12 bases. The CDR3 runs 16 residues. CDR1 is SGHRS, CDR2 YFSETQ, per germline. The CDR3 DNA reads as TGCGCCAGCAGCTTACCCAGGGAAGGCTCCTACAATGAGCAGTTCTTC. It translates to CASSLPREGSYNEQFF.

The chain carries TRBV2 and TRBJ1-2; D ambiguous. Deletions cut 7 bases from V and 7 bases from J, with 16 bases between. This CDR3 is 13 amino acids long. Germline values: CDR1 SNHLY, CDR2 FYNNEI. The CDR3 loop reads CASTPGVMRGYTF. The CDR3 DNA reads TGTGCCAGCACGCCGGGAGTTATGCGTGGCTACACCTTC. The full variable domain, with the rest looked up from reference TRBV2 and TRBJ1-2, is EPEVTQTPSHQVTQMGQEVILRCVPISNHLYFYWYRQILGQKVEFLVSFYNNEISEKSEIFDDQFSVERPDGSNFTLKIRSTKLEDSAMYFCASTPGVMRGYTFGSGTRLTVV.

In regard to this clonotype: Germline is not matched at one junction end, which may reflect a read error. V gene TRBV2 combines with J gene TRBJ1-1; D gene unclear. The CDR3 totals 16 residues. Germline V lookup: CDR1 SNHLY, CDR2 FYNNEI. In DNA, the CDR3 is TGTGCCAGCAGTCTCCGCCCTACCAGTCGGAACACTGAGGCTTTCTTT. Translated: CASSLRPTSRNTEAFF.

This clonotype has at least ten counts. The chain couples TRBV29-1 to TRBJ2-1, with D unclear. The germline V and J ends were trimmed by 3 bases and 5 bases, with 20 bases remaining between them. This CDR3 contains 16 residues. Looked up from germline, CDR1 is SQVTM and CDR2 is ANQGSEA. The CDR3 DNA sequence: TGCAGCGTTGATGGGGTCGGAAGCCACCGGGACAATGAGCAGTTCTTC. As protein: CSVDGVGSHRDNEQFF.

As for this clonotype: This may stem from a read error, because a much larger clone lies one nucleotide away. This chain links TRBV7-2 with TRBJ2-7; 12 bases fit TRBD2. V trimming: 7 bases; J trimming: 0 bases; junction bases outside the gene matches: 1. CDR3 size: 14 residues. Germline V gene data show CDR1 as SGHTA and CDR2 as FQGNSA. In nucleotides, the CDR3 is TGTGCCAGCACGACTAGCGGGAGCTCCTACGAGCAGTACTTC. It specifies CASTTSGSSYEQYF.

For the CDR3, the DNA is TGTGCCAGCAGAACCGGGACAGGCAATTCACCCCTCCACTTT. Its protein product is CASRTGTGNSPLHF. V is TRBV2 and J is TRBJ1-6; 8 nucleotides agree with TRBD1. J lost 7 bases, V lost 6 bases, and 5 bases had no gene match. Germline lookup yields CDR1 SNHLY and CDR2 FYNNEI. The CDR3 has 14 residues.

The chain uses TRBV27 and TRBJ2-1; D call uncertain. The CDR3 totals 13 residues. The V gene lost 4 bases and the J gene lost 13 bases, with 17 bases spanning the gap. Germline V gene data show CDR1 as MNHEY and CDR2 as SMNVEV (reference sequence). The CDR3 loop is CASSSPLSGQQFF. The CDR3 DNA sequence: TGTGCCAGCAGTTCCCCACTCAGTGGCCAACAGTTCTTC.

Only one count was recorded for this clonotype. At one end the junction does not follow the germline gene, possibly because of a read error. The CDR3 bases are TGTGCCAGCAGTGGCGACTTCCCGGGACAGCATGTTAACAACGAGCAGCTCTTC. Translated, it gives CASSGDFPGQHVNNEQLF. This chain joins TRBV25-1 and TRBJ2-1, with TRBD1 identical over 7 bases. Per germline, CDR1 MGHDK and CDR2 SYGVNS. The CDR3 is made up of 18 amino acids.

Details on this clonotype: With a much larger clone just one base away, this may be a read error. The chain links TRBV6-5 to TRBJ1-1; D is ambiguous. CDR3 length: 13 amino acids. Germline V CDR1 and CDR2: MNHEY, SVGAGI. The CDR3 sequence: CASSHSGGTEAFF. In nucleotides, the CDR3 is TGTGCCAGCAGTCACTCTGGCGGGACTGAAGCTTTCTTT.

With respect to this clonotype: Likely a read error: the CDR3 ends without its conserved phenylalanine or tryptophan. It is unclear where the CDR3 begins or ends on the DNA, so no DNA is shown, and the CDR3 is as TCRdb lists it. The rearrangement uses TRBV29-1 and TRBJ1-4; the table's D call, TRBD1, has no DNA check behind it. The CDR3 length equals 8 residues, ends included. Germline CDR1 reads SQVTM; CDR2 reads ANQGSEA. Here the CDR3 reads CSVDNRAD.

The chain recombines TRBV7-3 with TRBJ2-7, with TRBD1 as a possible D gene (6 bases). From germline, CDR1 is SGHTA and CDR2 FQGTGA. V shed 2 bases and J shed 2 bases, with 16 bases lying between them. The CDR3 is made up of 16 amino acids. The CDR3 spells CASSLSGTGRTYEQYF. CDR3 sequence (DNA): TGTGCCAGCAGCTTATCCGGTACAGGGCGGACCTACGAGCAGTACTTC. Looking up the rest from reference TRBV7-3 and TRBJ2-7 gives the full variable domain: GAGVSQTPSNKVTEKGKYVELRCDPISGHTALYWYRQSLGQGPEFLIYFQGTGAADDSGLPNDRFFAVRPEGSVSTLKIQRTERGDSAVYLCASSLSGTGRTYEQYFGPGTRLTVT.

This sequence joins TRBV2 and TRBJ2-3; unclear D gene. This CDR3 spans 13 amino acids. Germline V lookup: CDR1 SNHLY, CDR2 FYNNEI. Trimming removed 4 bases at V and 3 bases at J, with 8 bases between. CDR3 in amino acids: CASSVTFTDTQYF. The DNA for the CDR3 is TGTGCCAGCAGTGTGACTTTTACAGATACGCAGTATTTT.

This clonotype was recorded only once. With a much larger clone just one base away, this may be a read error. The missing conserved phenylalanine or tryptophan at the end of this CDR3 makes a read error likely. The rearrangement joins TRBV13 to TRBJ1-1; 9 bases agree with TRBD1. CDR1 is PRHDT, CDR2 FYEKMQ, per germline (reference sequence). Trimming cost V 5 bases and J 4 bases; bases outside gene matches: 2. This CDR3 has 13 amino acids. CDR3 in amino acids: CASSPQGATEAFI. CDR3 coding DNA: TGTGCCAGCAGCCCACAGGGGGCCACTGAAGCTTTCATT.

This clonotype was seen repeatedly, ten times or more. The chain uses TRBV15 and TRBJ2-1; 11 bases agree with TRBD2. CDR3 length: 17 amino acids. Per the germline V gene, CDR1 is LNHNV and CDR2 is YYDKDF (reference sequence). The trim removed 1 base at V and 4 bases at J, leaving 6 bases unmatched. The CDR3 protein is CATSRGGLAEPYNEQFF. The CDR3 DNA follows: TGTGCCACCAGCAGAGGGGGACTAGCGGAGCCGTACAATGAGCAGTTCTTC.

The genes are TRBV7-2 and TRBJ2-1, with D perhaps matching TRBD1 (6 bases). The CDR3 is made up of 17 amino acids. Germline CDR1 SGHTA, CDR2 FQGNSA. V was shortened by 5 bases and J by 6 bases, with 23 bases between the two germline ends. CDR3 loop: CASSPQVGTLPLNEQFF. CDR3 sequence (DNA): TGTGCCAGCAGCCCTCAGGTTGGGACACTACCCCTCAATGAGCAGTTCTTC. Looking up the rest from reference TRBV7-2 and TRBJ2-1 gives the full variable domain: GAGVSQSPSNKVTEKGKDVELRCDPISGHTALYWYRQSLGQGLEFLIYFQGNSAPDKSGLPSDRFSAERTGGSVSTLTIQRTQQEDSAVYLCASSPQVGTLPLNEQFFGPGTRLTVL.

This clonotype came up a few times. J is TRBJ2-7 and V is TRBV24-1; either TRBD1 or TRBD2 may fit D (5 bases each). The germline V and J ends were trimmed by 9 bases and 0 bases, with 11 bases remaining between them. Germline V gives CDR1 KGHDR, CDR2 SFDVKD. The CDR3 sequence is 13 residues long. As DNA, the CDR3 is TGTGCCACCGGGGACGGGCACTCCTACGAGCAGTACTTC. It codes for CATGDGHSYEQYF.

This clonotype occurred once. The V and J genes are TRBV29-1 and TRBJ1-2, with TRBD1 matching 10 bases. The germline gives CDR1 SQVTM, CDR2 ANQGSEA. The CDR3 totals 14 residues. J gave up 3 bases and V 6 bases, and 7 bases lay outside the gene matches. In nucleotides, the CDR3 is TGCAGCGTCGACCGACAGGGGGCCCACTATGGCTACACCTTC. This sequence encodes CSVDRQGAHYGYTF.

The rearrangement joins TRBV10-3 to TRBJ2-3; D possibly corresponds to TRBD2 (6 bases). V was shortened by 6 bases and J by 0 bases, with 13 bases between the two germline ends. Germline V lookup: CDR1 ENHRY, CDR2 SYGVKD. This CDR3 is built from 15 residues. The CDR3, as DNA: TGTGCCATCAGCCCGGCTAGCGCTAGCACAGATACGCAGTATTTT. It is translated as CAISPASASTDTQYF.

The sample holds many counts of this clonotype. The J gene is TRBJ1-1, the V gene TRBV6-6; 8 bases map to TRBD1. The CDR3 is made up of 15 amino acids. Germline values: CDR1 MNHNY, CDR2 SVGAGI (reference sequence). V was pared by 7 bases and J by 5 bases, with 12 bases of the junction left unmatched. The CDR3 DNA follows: TGTGCCAGCACCAAAGGGGAACAGGGGGAGACTGAAGCTTTCTTT. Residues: CASTKGEQGETEAFF.

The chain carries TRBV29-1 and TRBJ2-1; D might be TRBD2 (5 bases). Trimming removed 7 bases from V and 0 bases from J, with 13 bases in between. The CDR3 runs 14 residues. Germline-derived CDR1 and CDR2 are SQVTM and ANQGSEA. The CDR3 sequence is CSDGVASSYNEQFF. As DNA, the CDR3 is TGCAGCGACGGCGTAGCGAGCTCCTACAATGAGCAGTTCTTC.

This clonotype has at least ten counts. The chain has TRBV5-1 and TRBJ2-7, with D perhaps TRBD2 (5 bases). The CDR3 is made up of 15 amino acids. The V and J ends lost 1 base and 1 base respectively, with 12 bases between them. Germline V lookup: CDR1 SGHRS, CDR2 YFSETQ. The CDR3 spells CASSLTSGNSYEQYF. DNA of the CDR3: TGCGCCAGCAGCTTGACCAGCGGCAATTCCTACGAGCAGTACTTC.

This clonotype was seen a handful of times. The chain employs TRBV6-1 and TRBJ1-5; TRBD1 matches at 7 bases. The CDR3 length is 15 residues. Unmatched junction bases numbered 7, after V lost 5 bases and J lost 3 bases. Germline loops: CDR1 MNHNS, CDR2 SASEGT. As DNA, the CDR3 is TGTGCCAGCAGTTCAGGGACAGACTACAATCAGCCCCAGCATTTT. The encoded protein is CASSSGTDYNQPQHF.

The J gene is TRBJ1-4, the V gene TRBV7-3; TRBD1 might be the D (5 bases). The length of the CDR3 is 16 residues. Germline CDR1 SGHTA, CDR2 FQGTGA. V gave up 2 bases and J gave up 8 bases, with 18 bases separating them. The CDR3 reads CASSLGLAGRNEKLFF. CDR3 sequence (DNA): TGTGCCAGCAGCTTAGGTCTAGCGGGACGGAACGAAAAACTGTTTTTT.

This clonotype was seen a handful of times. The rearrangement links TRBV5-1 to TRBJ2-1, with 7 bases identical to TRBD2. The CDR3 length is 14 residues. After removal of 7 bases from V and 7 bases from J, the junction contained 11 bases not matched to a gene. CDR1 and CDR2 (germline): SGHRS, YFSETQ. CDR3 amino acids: CASVPGTNHNEQFF. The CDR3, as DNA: TGCGCCAGCGTTCCCGGGACTAACCATAATGAGCAGTTCTTC.

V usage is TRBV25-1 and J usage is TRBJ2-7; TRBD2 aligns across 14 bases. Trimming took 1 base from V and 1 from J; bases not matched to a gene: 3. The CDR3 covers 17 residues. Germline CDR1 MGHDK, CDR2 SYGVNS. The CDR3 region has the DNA TGTGCCAGCAGTGAATCGGGACTAGCGGGAGAGTCCTACGAGCAGTACTTC. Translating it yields CASSESGLAGESYEQYF.

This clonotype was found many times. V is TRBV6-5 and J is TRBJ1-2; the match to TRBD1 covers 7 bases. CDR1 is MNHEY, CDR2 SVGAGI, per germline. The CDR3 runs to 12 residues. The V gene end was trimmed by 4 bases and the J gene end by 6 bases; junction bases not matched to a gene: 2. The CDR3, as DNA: TGTGCCAGCAGTTGGGACAGAAATGGCTACACCTTC. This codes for CASSWDRNGYTF.

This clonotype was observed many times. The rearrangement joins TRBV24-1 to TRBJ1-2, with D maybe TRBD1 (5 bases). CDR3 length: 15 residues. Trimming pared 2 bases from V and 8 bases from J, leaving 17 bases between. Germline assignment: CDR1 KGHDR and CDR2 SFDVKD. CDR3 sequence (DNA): TGTGCCACCAGTGATTCCGGGACCCTATCGTCGGGCTACACCTTC. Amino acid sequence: CATSDSGTLSSGYTF.

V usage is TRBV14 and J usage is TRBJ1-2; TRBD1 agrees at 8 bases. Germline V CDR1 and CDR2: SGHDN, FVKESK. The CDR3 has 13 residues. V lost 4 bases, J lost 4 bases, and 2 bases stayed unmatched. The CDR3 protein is CASSPGGVYGYTF. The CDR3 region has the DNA TGTGCCAGCAGCCCAGGGGGCGTCTATGGCTACACCTTC.

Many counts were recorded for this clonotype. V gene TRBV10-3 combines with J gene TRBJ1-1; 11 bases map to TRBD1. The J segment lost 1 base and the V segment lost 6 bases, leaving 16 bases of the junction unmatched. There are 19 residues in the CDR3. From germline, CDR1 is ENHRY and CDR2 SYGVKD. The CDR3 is CAISRSGQGDFLPNTEAFF. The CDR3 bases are TGTGCCATCAGCCGATCGGGACAGGGGGATTTTTTGCCGAACACTGAAGCTTTCTTT.